The 29 T cell receptor beta chains reported below all come from one sample, sequenced in a study of T cell responses to AZD1222 COVID-19 vaccine. The table came from immunoSEQ multiplex PCR; TCRdb's copy has only in-frame clones and leaves some out. The sample has about 150,000 clones, around 86% seen once. Sequencing used peripheral blood, obtained on day 0 of MenACWY control vaccination. These receptors were collected from an adult in good health.

The chain couples TRBV5-1 to TRBJ2-1; TRBD2 agrees at 10 bases. The V and J ends lost 4 bases and 7 bases, in that order; junction bases with no gene match: 11. The germline gives CDR1 SGHRS, CDR2 YFSETQ. CDR3 length: 16 amino acids. The DNA of the CDR3 is TGCGCCAGCAGCGTCTTAGCGGGGGGTTTTAAGAATGAGCAGTTCTTC. As protein: CASSVLAGGFKNEQFF.

The genes are TRBV28 and TRBJ1-2, with 10 bases lining up with TRBD1. Trimming at V came to 3 bases and at J to 8 bases, leaving 9 bases not matched to a gene. Germline-derived CDR1 and CDR2 are MDHEN and SYDVKM. The CDR3 is 15 amino acids. The DNA of the CDR3 is TGTGCCAGCAGTTTCGAGGGACAGGGGATTCGGGGCTACACCTTC. Translated, it gives CASSFEGQGIRGYTF.

This chain uses TRBV4-1 with TRBJ2-5; D may correspond to TRBD1 or TRBD2 (6 bases each). Looked up from germline, CDR1 is MGHRA and CDR2 is YSYEKL. This CDR3 is 16 amino acids long. The V end was cut by 3 bases, the J end by 5 bases, with 19 bases between. CDR3 region: CASSQGGWGAFETQYF. In DNA form, the CDR3 reads TGCGCCAGCAGCCAGGGAGGCTGGGGGGCGTTTGAGACCCAGTACTTC.

The table lists this clone with a few counts. This sequence joins TRBV6-5 and TRBJ1-1; D might be TRBD1 (5 bases). Germline assignment: CDR1 MNHEY and CDR2 SVGAGI. The CDR3 is 13 amino acids. The ends were cut back, 5 bases at V and 5 bases at J, with 12 bases in the middle. CDR3 sequence reads: CASSRQISTEAFF. The CDR3 region has the DNA TGTGCCAGCAGTAGACAGATCTCTACTGAAGCTTTCTTT.

This rearrangement joins TRBV19 to TRBJ2-3; TRBD2 agrees at 9 bases. CDR1 is LNHDA and CDR2 is SQIVND in the germline V gene (reference sequence). The V gene end was trimmed by 3 bases and the J gene end by 7 bases; junction bases not matched to a gene: 8. This CDR3 comprises 15 residues. The DNA for the CDR3 is TGTGCCAGTAGTATTAATTCGGCGGGGGGGAATACGCAGTATTTT. It codes for CASSINSAGGNTQYF. The variable domain in full, with the rest retrieved from reference TRBV19 and TRBJ2-3, is DGGITQSPKYLFRKEGQNVTLSCEQNLNHDAMYWYRQDPGQGLRLIYYSQIVNDFQKGDIAEGYSVSREKKESFPLTVTSAQKNPTAFYLCASSINSAGGNTQYFGPGTRLTVL.

The chain recombines TRBV11-1 with TRBJ2-3, with D perhaps matching TRBD2 (5 bases). CDR3 length equals 14 residues. Trimming stripped 5 bases from V and 6 bases from J, with 15 bases between. The germline V gene has CDR1 SGHAT and CDR2 FQDESV (reference sequence). CDR3 residues: CASSDDVLEDTQYF. CDR3 DNA sequence: TGTGCCAGCAGCGATGACGTACTAGAGGATACGCAGTATTTT.

The chain links TRBV11-2 to TRBJ2-1, with TRBD2 as a possible D gene (7 bases). The CDR3 is 15 amino acids. Trimming stripped 6 bases from V and 10 bases from J, with 22 bases between. Germline V gives CDR1 SGHAT, CDR2 FQNNGV. This chain's CDR3 is CASRPIRGGGIEQFF. The CDR3 coding sequence is TGTGCCAGCAGGCCTATTAGGGGAGGGGGAATCGAGCAGTTCTTC.

CDR3 nucleotides: TGTGCCAGTAGTACGGGGACTGAGAGAACTCACGGGCCCCAGCATTTT. Encoded protein: CASSTGTERTHGPQHF. The chain has TRBV19 and TRBJ1-5, with D possibly matching TRBD1 (5 bases). The germline V and J ends were trimmed by 4 bases and 9 bases, with 22 bases remaining between them. Germline CDR1 LNHDA, CDR2 SQIVND (reference sequence). The CDR3 spans 16 residues.

This chain connects TRBV7-9 to TRBJ2-5; possible D gene TRBD1, 6 bases. Trimming shortened V by 6 bases and J by 3 bases, and 11 bases separated the two germline ends. The CDR3 spans 13 residues. The germline V gene encodes CDR1 SEHNR and CDR2 FQNEAQ (reference sequence). CDR3 loop: CASSYTGKETQYF. The DNA of the CDR3 is TGTGCCAGCAGTTATACAGGGAAAGAGACCCAGTACTTC.

The CDR3 coding sequence is TGTGCCAGCAGGGACAGGACAGGTCTTAGCAATCAGCCCCAGCATTTT. Protein sequence: CASRDRTGLSNQPQHF. The rearrangement joins TRBV28 to TRBJ1-5, with 7 bases aligning to TRBD1. Germline V CDR1 and CDR2: MDHEN, SYDVKM. The V segment lost 6 bases and the J segment 0 bases; nucleotides outside the gene matches: 8. The CDR3 consists of 16 residues.

The CDR3: CASSQLAGATDTQYF. The CDR3 DNA follows: TGTGCCAGCAGCCAGCTAGCGGGGGCTACAGATACGCAGTATTTT. V is TRBV5-4 and J is TRBJ2-3, with 10 bases lining up with TRBD2. J lost 3 bases, V lost 4 bases, and 5 bases had no gene match. The CDR3 consists of 15 residues. Germline CDR1 is SGHNT and CDR2 is YYREEE (reference sequence).

The chain is built from TRBV13 and TRBJ2-2; D unresolved. This CDR3 comprises 12 residues. Trimming removed 6 bases at V and 13 bases at J, with 15 bases between. Looked up from germline, CDR1 is PRHDT and CDR2 is FYEKMQ (reference sequence). CDR3 sequence reads: CASSNRSIGLFF. In DNA form, the CDR3 reads TGTGCCAGCAGTAACCGATCCATCGGGCTGTTTTTT.

The chain is built from TRBV9 and TRBJ1-1; 7 nucleotides match TRBD1. This CDR3 is 13 amino acids long. Germline lookup yields CDR1 SGDLS and CDR2 YYNGEE. V shed 4 bases, J shed 3 bases, and the junction held 3 bases outside the gene matches. CDR3 coding DNA: TGTGCCAGCAGCCAGGGGGGCGACACTGAAGCTTTCTTT. It yields the protein CASSQGGDTEAFF.

The chain is built from TRBV11-2 and TRBJ2-7; 9 bases line up with TRBD1. The length of the CDR3 is 13 residues. The V gene's germline CDR1 is SGHAT and CDR2 FQNNGV. Losses at the gene ends were 11 bases for V and 6 bases for J; bases not matched to a gene: 11. The CDR3 spells CASTGDRAGEQYF. In DNA, the CDR3 is TGTGCCTCAACCGGGGACAGGGCTGGCGAGCAGTACTTC. Using reference TRBV11-2 and TRBJ2-7 for the parts outside the CDR3, the full variable domain is EAGVAQSPRYKIIEKRQSVAFWCNPISGHATLYWYQQILGQGPKLLIQFQNNGVVDDSQLPKDRFSAERLKGVDSTLKIQPAKLEDSAVYLCASTGDRAGEQYFGPGTRLTVT.

The chain has TRBV6-1 and TRBJ2-6, with D perhaps matching TRBD1 (6 bases). Germline-derived CDR1 and CDR2 are MNHNS and SASEGT. The length of the CDR3 is 16 residues. V was pared by 3 bases and J by 4 bases, with 13 bases between. In DNA form, the CDR3 reads TGTGCCAGCAGTGAGTTGTGGGGGCAGGGGGCCAACGTCCTGACTTTC. Amino acid sequence: CASSELWGQGANVLTF.

The V gene is TRBV29-1, the J gene TRBJ2-1; a possible D gene is TRBD1 (6 bases). This CDR3 is 14 amino acids long. The germline V and J ends were trimmed by 1 base and 4 bases, with 11 bases remaining between them. The germline CDR1 and CDR2 sequences are SQVTM and ANQGSEA. The CDR3 DNA reads TGCAGCGTTGAAGCCCGGGACACATACAATGAGCAGTTCTTC. This codes for CSVEARDTYNEQFF.

The chain is built from TRBV7-7 and TRBJ2-1; D might be TRBD1 (5 bases). Germline loops: CDR1 SSHAT, CDR2 FNYEAQ (reference sequence). The CDR3 covers 15 residues. Trimming removed 1 base at V and 8 bases at J, with 15 bases between. In DNA form, the CDR3 reads TGTGCCAGCAGCTTAGGTAATGGGGCCAGGGATGAGCAGTTCTTC. This translates into CASSLGNGARDEQFF.

A single count supports this clone. The gene calls are TRBV28 and TRBJ2-5; D remains ambiguous. The CDR3 has 16 residues. The V gene lost 5 bases and the J gene lost 4 bases, with 20 bases spanning the gap. The germline V gene has CDR1 MDHEN and CDR2 SYDVKM. CDR3 in amino acids: CASSVRNVPNAETQYF. The CDR3 DNA reads as TGTGCCAGCAGTGTCCGGAACGTTCCGAACGCAGAGACCCAGTACTTC.

The V and J genes are TRBV19 and TRBJ2-5, with a possible D match to TRBD1 (6 bases). The CDR3 has 14 amino acids. V lost 5 bases and J lost 3, with 13 bases in between. Germline CDR1 is LNHDA and CDR2 is SQIVND (reference sequence). In nucleotides, the CDR3 is TGTGCCAGTAGTCACAGGGCGCTCGAAGAGACCCAGTACTTC. Translating it yields CASSHRALEETQYF.

The chain has TRBV28 and TRBJ1-4; D is unresolved. The CDR3 runs to 14 residues. Germline-derived CDR1 and CDR2 are MDHEN and SYDVKM. V lost 2 bases and J 3 bases, leaving 7 bases between the germline ends. For the CDR3, the DNA is TGTGCCAGCAGTTTACCAGGACCTAATGAAAAACTGTTTTTT. Protein: CASSLPGPNEKLFF.

The rearrangement joins TRBV7-4 to TRBJ2-4, with TRBD2 matching over 7 bases. Trimming at V came to 3 bases and at J to 0 bases, leaving 5 bases not matched to a gene. The germline V gene encodes CDR1 SGHVT and CDR2 SQSDAQ. The CDR3 contains 16 residues. DNA for the CDR3: TGTGCCAGCAGCTTTGGACTAGTACGAGCCAAAAACATTCAGTACTTC. Translating it yields CASSFGLVRAKNIQYF.

The table lists this clone with a count of one. This chain uses TRBV5-5 with TRBJ2-5; D uncertain. V shed 2 bases and J shed 3 bases, with 11 bases lying between them. This CDR3 has 14 residues. The germline gives CDR1 SGHKS, CDR2 YYEKEE (reference sequence). CDR3 DNA: TGTGCCAGCAGCTTCTTCTCGGCAGAAGAGACCCAGTACTTC. Translation: CASSFFSAEETQYF.

The chain recombines TRBV11-2 with TRBJ2-1; tentatively, D is TRBD1 or TRBD2 (5 bases each). With 5 bases removed from V and 4 bases from J, the gap between germline ends came to 24 bases. The CDR3 has 18 amino acids. The germline CDR1 and CDR2 sequences are SGHAT and FQNNGV. This CDR3 reads CASSPRSSQYGAYNEQFF. CDR3 nucleotide sequence: TGTGCCAGCAGCCCCCGCTCAAGTCAGTACGGGGCTTACAATGAGCAGTTCTTC.

V gene TRBV30 combines with J gene TRBJ1-1, with TRBD1 matching 9 bases. This CDR3 is 15 amino acids long. The trim removed 2 bases at V and 5 bases at J, leaving 9 bases unmatched. Germline CDR1 GTSNPN, CDR2 SVGIG (reference sequence). DNA of the CDR3: TGTGCCTGGAGTACAGGGGGCGCGGGTATAACTGAAGCTTTCTTT. Its translation is CAWSTGGAGITEAFF.

This rearrangement joins TRBV5-1 to TRBJ1-1; 10 nucleotides line up with TRBD1. This CDR3 is 16 amino acids long. V gave up 0 bases and J gave up 4 bases; unmatched junction bases: 6. Germline V gene lookup returns CDR1 SGHRS and CDR2 YFSETQ. The CDR3 loop reads CASSLAGTGVGTEAFF. The CDR3 coding sequence is TGCGCCAGCAGCTTGGCTGGGACAGGGGTCGGCACTGAAGCTTTCTTT.

V usage is TRBV3-1 (or the pseudogene TRBV3-2) and J usage is TRBJ2-7; possible D gene TRBD2, 7 bases. Trimming left V 7 bases short and J 3 bases short, with 19 bases between. In germline, CDR1 is LGHDT, CDR2 YNNKEL (reference sequence). The CDR3 has 15 residues. The CDR3 region is CASTPRGGRDYEQYF. DNA of the CDR3: TGTGCCAGCACACCACGAGGGGGGAGGGACTACGAGCAGTACTTC.

This chain joins TRBV19 and TRBJ1-2; 11 bases line up with TRBD1. The CDR3 totals 14 residues. Unmatched junction bases numbered 5, after V lost 7 bases and J lost 4 bases. The germline V gene encodes CDR1 LNHDA and CDR2 SQIVND (reference sequence). The CDR3 loop is CASTPGQGGYGYTF. CDR3 DNA: TGTGCCAGTACCCCGGGACAGGGGGGCTATGGCTACACCTTC.

This chain links TRBV7-3 with TRBJ2-1; maybe TRBD1 (6 bases). Germline V gene sequence: CDR1 SGHTA, CDR2 FQGTGA. This CDR3 spans 14 amino acids. With 5 bases removed from V and 8 bases from J, the gap between germline ends came to 16 bases. The CDR3 DNA is TGTGCCAGCAGCCCCAGGACAGTCCTCGATGAGCAGTTCTTC. Translating gives CASSPRTVLDEQFF.

This chain connects TRBV28 to TRBJ1-2, with no clear D. The germline V and J ends were trimmed by 6 bases and 4 bases, with 15 bases remaining between them. Germline CDR1 reads MDHEN; CDR2 reads SYDVKM. The CDR3 has 14 amino acids. The DNA for the CDR3 is TGTGCCAGCAGCGCAACATTATCTTTCTATGGCTACACCTTC. As protein: CASSATLSFYGYTF.